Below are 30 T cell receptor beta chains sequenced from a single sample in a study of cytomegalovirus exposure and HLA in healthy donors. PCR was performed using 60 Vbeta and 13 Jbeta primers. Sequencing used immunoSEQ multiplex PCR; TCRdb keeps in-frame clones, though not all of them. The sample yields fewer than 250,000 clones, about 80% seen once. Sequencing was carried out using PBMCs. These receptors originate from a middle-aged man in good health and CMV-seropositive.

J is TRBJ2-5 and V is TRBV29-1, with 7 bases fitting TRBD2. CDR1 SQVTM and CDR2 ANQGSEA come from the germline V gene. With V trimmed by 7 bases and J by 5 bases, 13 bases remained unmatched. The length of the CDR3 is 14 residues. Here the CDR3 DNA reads TGCAGCGCCAAGCGGCCCGGGGGGTTTGAGACCCAGTACTTC. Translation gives CSAKRPGGFETQYF.

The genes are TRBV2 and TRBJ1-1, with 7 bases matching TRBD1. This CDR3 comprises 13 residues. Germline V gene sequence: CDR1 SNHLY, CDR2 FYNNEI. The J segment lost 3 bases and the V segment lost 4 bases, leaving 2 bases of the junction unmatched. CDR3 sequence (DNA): TGTGCCAGCAGTGTCAGGGGGTACACTGAAGCTTTCTTT. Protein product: CASSVRGYTEAFF.

CDR3 in DNA: TGTGCCAGCAGACCCATTTCGACAGAGAACACTGAAGCTTTCTTT. As protein: CASRPISTENTEAFF. The rearrangement links TRBV6-5 to TRBJ1-1; TRBD1 might be the D (5 bases). The CDR3 has 15 amino acids. CDR1 is MNHEY and CDR2 is SVGAGI in the germline V gene. The V end lost 6 bases, the J end lost 1 base, and 15 bases lay between the germline ends.

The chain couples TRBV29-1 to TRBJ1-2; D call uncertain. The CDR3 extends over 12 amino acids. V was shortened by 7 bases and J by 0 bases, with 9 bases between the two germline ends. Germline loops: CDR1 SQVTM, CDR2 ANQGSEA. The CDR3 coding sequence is TGCAGCGGGGAGTCAGCTAACTATGGCTACACCTTC. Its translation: CSGESANYGYTF.

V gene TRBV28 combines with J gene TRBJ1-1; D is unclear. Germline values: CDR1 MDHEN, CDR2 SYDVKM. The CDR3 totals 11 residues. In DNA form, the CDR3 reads TGTGGTTCCCGAGGAGTCACTGAAGCTTTCTTT. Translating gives CGSRGVTEAFF. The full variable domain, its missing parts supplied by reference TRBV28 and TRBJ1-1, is DVKVTQSSRYLVKRTGEKVFLECVQDMDHENMFWYRQDPGLGLRLIYFSYDVKMKEKGDIPEGYSVSREKKERFSLILESASTNQTSMYLCGSRGVTEAFFGQGTRLTVV.

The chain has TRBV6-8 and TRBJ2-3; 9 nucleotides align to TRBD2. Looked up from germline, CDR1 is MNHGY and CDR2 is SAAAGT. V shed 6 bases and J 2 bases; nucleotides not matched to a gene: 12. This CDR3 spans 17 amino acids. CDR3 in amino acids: CASRYPTTSGTTDTQYF. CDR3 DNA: TGTGCCAGCAGATACCCTACGACTAGCGGAACCACAGATACGCAGTATTTT.

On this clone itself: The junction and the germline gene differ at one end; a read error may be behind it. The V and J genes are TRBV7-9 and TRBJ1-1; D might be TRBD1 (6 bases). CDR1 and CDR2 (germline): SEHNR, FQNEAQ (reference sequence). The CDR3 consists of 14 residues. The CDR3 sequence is CASSLLTGPRKSVF. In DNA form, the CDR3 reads TGTGCCAGCAGCTTATTAACAGGGCCGAGGAAGTCCGTCTTT.

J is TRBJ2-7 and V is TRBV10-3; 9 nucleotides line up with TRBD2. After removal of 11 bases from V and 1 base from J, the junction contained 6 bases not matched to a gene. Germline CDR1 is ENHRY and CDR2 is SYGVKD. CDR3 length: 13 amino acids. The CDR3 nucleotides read TGTGCCGGCTCTAGCGGGACTTCCTACGAGCAGTACTTC. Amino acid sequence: CAGSSGTSYEQYF.

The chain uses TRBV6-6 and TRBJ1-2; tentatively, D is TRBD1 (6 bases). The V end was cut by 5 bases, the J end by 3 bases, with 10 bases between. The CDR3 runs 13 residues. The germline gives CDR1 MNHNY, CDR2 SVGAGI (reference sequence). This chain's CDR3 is CASSTGGYYGYTF. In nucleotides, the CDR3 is TGTGCCAGCAGTACGGGGGGCTACTATGGCTACACCTTC.

In DNA form, the CDR3 reads TGTGCCAGCAGCTTAGTTGCGGGGGAAGAGACCCAGTACTTC. Its protein product is CASSLVAGEETQYF. The chain employs TRBV7-9 and TRBJ2-5; TRBD2 matches at 7 bases. Germline trimming cut 1 base from V and 3 bases from J; bases unmatched to any gene: 2. CDR1 and CDR2 (germline): SEHNR, FQNEAQ (reference sequence). CDR3 size: 14 residues.

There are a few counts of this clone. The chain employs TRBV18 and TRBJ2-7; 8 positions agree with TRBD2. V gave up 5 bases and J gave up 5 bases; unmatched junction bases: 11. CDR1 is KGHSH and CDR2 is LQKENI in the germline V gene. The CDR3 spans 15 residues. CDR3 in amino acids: CASSSQTSAVDEQYF. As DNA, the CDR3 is TGTGCCAGCTCATCCCAGACTAGCGCGGTAGACGAGCAGTACTTC.

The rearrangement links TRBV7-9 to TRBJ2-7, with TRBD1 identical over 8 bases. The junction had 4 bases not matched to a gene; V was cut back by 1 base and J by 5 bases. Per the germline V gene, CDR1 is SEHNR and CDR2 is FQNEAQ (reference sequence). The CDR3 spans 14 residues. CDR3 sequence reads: CASSLERQGNEQYF. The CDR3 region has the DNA TGTGCCAGCAGCTTAGAGCGACAGGGGAACGAGCAGTACTTC.

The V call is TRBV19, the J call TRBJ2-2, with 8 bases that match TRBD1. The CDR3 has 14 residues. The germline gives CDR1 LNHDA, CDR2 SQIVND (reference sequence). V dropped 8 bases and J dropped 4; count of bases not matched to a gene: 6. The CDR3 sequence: CASCGTGGTGELFF. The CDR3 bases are TGTGCCAGTTGCGGGACAGGAGGCACCGGGGAGCTGTTTTTT.

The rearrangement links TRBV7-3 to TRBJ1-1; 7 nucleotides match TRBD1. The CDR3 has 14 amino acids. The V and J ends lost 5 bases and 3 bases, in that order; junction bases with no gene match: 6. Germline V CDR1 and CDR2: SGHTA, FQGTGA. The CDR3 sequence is CASSPRQGHTEAFF. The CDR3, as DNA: TGTGCCAGCAGCCCGCGACAGGGACACACTGAAGCTTTCTTT.

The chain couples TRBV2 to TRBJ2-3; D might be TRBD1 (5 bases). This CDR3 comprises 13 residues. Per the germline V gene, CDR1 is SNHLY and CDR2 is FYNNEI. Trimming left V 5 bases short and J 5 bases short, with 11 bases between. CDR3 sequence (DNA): TGTGCCAGCAGTAGCCCAGGGCAAGATACGCAGTATTTT. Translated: CASSSPGQDTQYF.

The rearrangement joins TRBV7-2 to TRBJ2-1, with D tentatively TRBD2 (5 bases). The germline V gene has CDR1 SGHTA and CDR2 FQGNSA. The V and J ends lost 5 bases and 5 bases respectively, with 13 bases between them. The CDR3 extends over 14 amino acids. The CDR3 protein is CASSTTTGNNEQFF. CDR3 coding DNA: TGTGCCAGCAGCACTACCACCGGGAACAATGAGCAGTTCTTC.

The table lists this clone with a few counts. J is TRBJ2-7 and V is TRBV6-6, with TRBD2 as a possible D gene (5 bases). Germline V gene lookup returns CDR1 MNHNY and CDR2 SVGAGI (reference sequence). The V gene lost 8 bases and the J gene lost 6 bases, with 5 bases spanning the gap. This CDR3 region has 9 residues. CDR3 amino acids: CASRGEQYF. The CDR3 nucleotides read TGTGCCAGCCGGGGCGAGCAGTACTTC.

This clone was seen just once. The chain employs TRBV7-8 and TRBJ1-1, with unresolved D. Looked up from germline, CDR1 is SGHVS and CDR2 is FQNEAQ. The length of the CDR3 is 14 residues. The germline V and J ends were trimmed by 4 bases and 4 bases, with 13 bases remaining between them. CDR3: CASSSVVLGTEAFF. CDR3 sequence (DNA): TGTGCCAGCAGCTCCGTAGTTCTAGGCACTGAAGCTTTCTTT.

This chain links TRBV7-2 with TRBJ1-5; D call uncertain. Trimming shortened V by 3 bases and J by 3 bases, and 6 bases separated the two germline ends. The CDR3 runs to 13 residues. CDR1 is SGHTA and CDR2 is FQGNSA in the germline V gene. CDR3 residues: CASSFRTNQPQHF. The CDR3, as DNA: TGTGCCAGCAGCTTCAGAACCAATCAGCCCCAGCATTTT.

CDR3 DNA: TGTGCCAGCACCACTCAGGGAGGGCCTAACGAGCAGTACTTC. Amino acids: CASTTQGGPNEQYF. V is TRBV2 and J is TRBJ2-7; 7 bases line up with TRBD2. V trimming: 7 bases; J trimming: 5 bases; junction bases outside the gene matches: 11. Germline-derived CDR1 and CDR2 are SNHLY and FYNNEI. The CDR3 runs 14 residues. The full variable domain, its missing parts supplied by reference TRBV2 and TRBJ2-7, is EPEVTQTPSHQVTQMGQEVILRCVPISNHLYFYWYRQILGQKVEFLVSFYNNEISEKSEIFDDQFSVERPDGSNFTLKIRSTKLEDSAMYFCASTTQGGPNEQYFGPGTRLTVT.

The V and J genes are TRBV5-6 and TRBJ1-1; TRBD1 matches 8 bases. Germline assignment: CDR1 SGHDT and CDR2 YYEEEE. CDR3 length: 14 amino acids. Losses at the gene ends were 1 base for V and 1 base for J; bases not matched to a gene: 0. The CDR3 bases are TGTGCCAGCAGCTTGCAGGGGGCGAACACTGAAGCTTTCTTT. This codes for CASSLQGANTEAFF.

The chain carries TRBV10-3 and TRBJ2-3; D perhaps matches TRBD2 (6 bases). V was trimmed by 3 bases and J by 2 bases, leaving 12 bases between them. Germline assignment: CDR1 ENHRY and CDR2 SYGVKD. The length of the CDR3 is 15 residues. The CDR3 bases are TGTGCCATCAGTGAAGAGGCGGGACCCACAGATACGCAGTATTTT. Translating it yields CAISEEAGPTDTQYF.

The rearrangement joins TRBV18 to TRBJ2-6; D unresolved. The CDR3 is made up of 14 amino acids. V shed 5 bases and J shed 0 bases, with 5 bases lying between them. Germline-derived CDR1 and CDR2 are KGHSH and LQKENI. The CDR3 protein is CASSSLSGANVLTF. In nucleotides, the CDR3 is TGTGCCAGCTCATCTCTCTCTGGGGCCAACGTCCTGACTTTC.

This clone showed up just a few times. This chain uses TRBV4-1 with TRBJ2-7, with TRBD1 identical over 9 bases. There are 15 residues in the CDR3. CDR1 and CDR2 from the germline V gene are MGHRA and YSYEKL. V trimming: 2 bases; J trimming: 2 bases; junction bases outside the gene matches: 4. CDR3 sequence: CASSQRQGGTYEQYF. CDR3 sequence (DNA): TGCGCCAGCAGCCAAAGACAGGGGGGCACCTACGAGCAGTACTTC.

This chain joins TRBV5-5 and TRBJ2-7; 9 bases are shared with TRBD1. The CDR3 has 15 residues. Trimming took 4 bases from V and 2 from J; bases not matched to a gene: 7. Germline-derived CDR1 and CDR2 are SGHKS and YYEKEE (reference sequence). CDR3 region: CASSRGQGSAYEQYF. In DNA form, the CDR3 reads TGTGCCAGCAGCCGCGGACAGGGGTCAGCCTACGAGCAGTACTTC.

CDR3 sequence (DNA): TGCGCCAGCAGCTTGACAGGGGTCCAAGAGACCCAGTACTTC. Translated, it gives CASSLTGVQETQYF. The V call is TRBV5-1, the J call TRBJ2-5, with 7 bases lining up with TRBD1. Germline V gene data show CDR1 as SGHRS and CDR2 as YFSETQ. The CDR3 is 14 residues long. The ends lost 1 base at V and 1 base at J; junction bases unmatched: 1. Full variable domain (rest looked up from reference TRBV5-1 and TRBJ2-5): KAGVTQTPRYLIKTRGQQVTLSCSPISGHRSVSWYQQTPGQGLQFLFEYFSETQRNKGNFPGRFSGRQFSNSRSEMNVSTLELGDSALYLCASSLTGVQETQYFGPGTRLLVL.

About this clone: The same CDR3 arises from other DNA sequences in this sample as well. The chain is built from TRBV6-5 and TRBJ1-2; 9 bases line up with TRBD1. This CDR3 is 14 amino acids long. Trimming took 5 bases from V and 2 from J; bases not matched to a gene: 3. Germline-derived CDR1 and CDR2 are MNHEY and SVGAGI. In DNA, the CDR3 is TGTGCCAGCAGTACACAGGGGGCCAACTATGGCTACACCTTC. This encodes CASSTQGANYGYTF.

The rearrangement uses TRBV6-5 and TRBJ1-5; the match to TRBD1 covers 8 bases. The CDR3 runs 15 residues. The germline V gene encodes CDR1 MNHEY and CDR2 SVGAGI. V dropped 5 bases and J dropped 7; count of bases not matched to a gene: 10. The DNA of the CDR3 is TGTGCCAGCAGTGGAGGGACAGGAGCCCACCAGCCCCAGCATTTT. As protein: CASSGGTGAHQPQHF.

This CDR3 is CASSLGIRGTDTQYF. The CDR3 DNA is TGTGCCAGCAGCTTAGGTATACGGGGGACAGATACGCAGTATTTT. This chain joins TRBV13 and TRBJ2-3, with D maybe TRBD2 (6 bases). Between the trimmed V and J ends, which lost 0 bases and 3 bases, there was a span of 10 bases. This CDR3 is built from 15 residues. Germline V gene data show CDR1 as PRHDT and CDR2 as FYEKMQ (reference sequence).

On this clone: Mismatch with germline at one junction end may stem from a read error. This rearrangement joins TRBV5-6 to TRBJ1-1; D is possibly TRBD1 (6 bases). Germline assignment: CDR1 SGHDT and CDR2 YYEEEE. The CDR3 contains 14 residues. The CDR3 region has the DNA TGTGCCAGCAGATTGGAGGGGGGGGGCCCTGAAGCTTTCTTT. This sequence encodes CASRLEGGGPEAFF.